This TCR beta chain was captured in a study of human T cells and chemical hapten exposure (dated by TCRdb to the early 2020s). Regarding the research as a whole: For sensitization, 2% DPC in acetone was applied to a roughly 2 cm by roughly 2 cm area of upper inner arm skin. Throughout the roughly 23-week study period, patients were also given weekly therapeutic DPC doses on the scalp. About 27 alopecia patients gave blood for TCR sequencing at one to four time points (pre-sensitization, 2, 6 and 24 weeks). Patch testing was done on the upper back using Finn chambers containing 0.01% DPC, and results were scored after 6 days according to International Contact Dermatitis Research Group standards. Most of the patients in the cohort were female, and the cohort covered alopecia areata with under or over 50% scalp involvement, alopecia totalis and alopecia universalis. Peripheral blood TCR repertoire changes were tracked in vivo in alopecia patients during primary and secondary sensitization to the hapten diphenylcyclopropenone (DPC). Libraries were combined into a pool for sequencing, and differences in TCR yield between samples came mainly from small differences in library volumes within the pool. Blood samples were taken from patients before sensitization (week 0) and then at 2, 6 and about 24 weeks after DPC sensitization.

From the cysteine up to the phenylalanine, the CDR3 has a length of 13 residues. The read is trimmed to its CDR3 DNA, 39 bases read in frame from base 1. CDR1 is given as SQVTM and CDR2 as ANQGSEA, both from the germline V gene. After removal of 4 bases from V and 2 bases from J, the junction retains 3 bases not matched to a gene. This clonotype was recorded a few times. Which antigen it targets is not known. Per-base quality was not reported, and no clone a single base away is much larger than it. Study-level results and caveats: Patch test score was positively correlated with the number of PT1 expanded TCRs, with significance at thresholds 8, 16 and 32 but not at 4. Alopecia, a presumed autoimmune disease, was present in all patients, so the immune response of the patients might differ from that of healthy individuals. After repeated subsampling, changes were observed in the strength of the expansion versus patch-test correlation and in the threshold at which the correlation became significant. Compared with pre-sensitization or healthy control sets, expanded TCRs formed significantly more large CDR3 similarity clusters, which is consistent with antigen-driven responses. No change with DPC sensitization was found in the number of TCRs above 1 in 1000 frequency, and no evidence of global repertoire structure alterations was found.

The sample's time point label, decoded: pre-sensitization, week 0. According to the study, the label for this sample's treatment or condition signals: therapeutic diphenylcyclopropenone sensitization with weekly scalp DPC. Blood at each patch-test visit was drawn before the patch test was applied. To be eligible, patients had to be aged 18 to 70, diagnosed with alopecia and judged suitable for DPC therapy, while pregnant patients were excluded. Total RNA was extracted from unfractionated whole blood that had been collected in Tempus Blood RNA tubes. Libraries were prepared through RACE. Sequencing took place on a NextSeq 500. Library preparation attached unique molecular identifiers to individual cDNA molecules for quantitative, reproducible TCR counting. Each blood RNA sample was used to sequence both TCR alpha and TCR beta chains. The authors processed their data as follows. The median number of TCRs per sample was 95,638, ranging from 23,224 to 690,600. V, J and CDR3 annotation of the TCR reads was carried out using the Decombinator software suite. For PS versus PT1 abundance plots, all samples were subsampled to the same number of TCRs (28,000). Expanded TCRs were defined as absent before sensitization and observed at least eight times at the 2-week time point. TCRdb reprocessing: public reads trimmed at Q25 with fastp, clones called with MiXCR, in-frame beta chains kept. All rows with the same CDR3 protein become a single entry with the most common DNA and genes. TCRdb, rather than the study authors, made the V and J calls. This sample holds tens of thousands of distinct CDR3 sequences; less than 15% were observed only once. The leading ten clones occupy more than 3.5% of the sample.

The chain is encoded by TRBV29-1 joined to TRBJ2-7; 9 bases in between match TRBD2. The sequencing here drew on whole blood, taken in connection with sensitization to the hapten diphenylcyclopropenone (DPC). The source is a woman between 45 and 60 years old with alopecia areata. Some clones in this sample may be carry-over from other donors' samples. The CDR3 is CSVVTSGTYEQYF. DNA sequence: TGCAGCGTTGTGACTAGCGGAACCTACGAGCAGTACTTC.